The 3 T cell receptor beta chains below all came from one sample that was sequenced in a study of neurological immune-mediated disorders (dated by TCRdb to between 2018 and 2021). To prepare the library, 5' RACE was applied. Sequencing took place on an Illumina HiSeq 2500. TCRdb reworked the public reads: Q25 trimming with fastp, MiXCR clone assembly, productive beta chains retained. Identical CDR3 proteins give one entry, which carries the most common genes and DNA. The table for this sample lists 20,000 or so distinct CDR3 sequences; approximately 7.8% of them were counted only once. The ten largest clones take up about 17% of the sample. The sample comprised CD8+ T cells from blood. All receptors come from a woman in her 30s with HTLV-1-associated myelopathy (HAM/TSP).

This clonotype was seen at least ten times. The rearrangement links TRBV12-3 or TRBV12-4 to TRBJ2-1, with D perhaps TRBD2 (6 bases). The CDR3 has 16 amino acids. Trimming removed 3 bases at V and 3 bases at J, with 15 bases between. The CDR3: CASSFPRGSHYNEQFF. As DNA, the CDR3 is TGTGCCAGCAGTTTCCCCCGGGGGAGTCACTACAATGAGCAGTTCTTC.

This clonotype has a count of ten or more. The V and J genes are TRBV29-1 and TRBJ2-2; a possible D gene is TRBD2 (5 bases). Per the germline V gene, CDR1 is SQVTM and CDR2 is ANQGSEA. V was cut by 7 bases and J by 6 bases, with 15 bases left in between. This CDR3 region has 13 residues. The CDR3 protein is CSGLVEGAGELFF. In DNA form, the CDR3 reads TGCAGCGGCCTAGTCGAGGGAGCCGGGGAGCTGTTTTTT.

This clonotype was detected ten times or more. The chain has TRBV20-1 and TRBJ2-7, with D possibly matching TRBD2 (5 bases). The CDR3 sequence is 14 residues long. Germline CDR1 is DFQATT and CDR2 is SNEGSKA (reference sequence). Trimming removed 3 bases from V and 5 bases from J, with 17 bases in between. This chain's CDR3 is CSASTLTTGNEQYF. The CDR3 coding sequence is TGCAGTGCTAGTACCCTGACCACCGGGAACGAGCAGTACTTC.